Below, one T cell receptor (beta chain) is given with its context. Its antigen is unknown. With 6 bases removed from V and 5 bases from J, the gap between germline ends came to 17 bases. There are 14 residues in the CDR3. Germline V gives CDR1 SNHLY, CDR2 FYNNEI. Each CDR3 protein is one row after TCRdb ran MiXCR on the RT-PCR reads. The sample consists of under 800,000 distinct CDR3 sequences, approximately 13% of them appearing once. This specimen comes from a study of response to subunit inactivated influenza vaccine. General study results and limits: Few new T cells, the authors suggested, are recruited by each seasonal influenza vaccination.

The specimen comprised PBMCs from blood, sampled approximately 15 days before vaccination. The source is a man between 45 and 60 years old who received an inactivated influenza vaccine. This chain joins TRBV2 and TRBJ2-7; D possibly corresponds to TRBD2 (5 bases). CDR3 in DNA: TGTGCCAGCAGGTTCCGGGATTTTTTGAACGAGCAGTACTTC. This codes for CASRFRDFLNEQYF.